The clone carrying this TCR beta chain was picked up a small number of times. Its antigen is currently unknown. The source of the sample is a study of T cells in Graves' hyperthyroidism and ophthalmopathy. Disease duration under 2 months; hyperthyroidism patients were aged 18 to 65. Diagnoses rested on clinical symptoms, serum thyroxine and TRAb, thyroid ultrasound and orbital computed tomography. Trimming stripped 2 bases from V and 10 bases from J, with 9 bases between. The CDR3 contains 13 residues. Per the germline V gene, CDR1 is MNHEY and CDR2 is SVGAGI. It was RNA transcripts that yielded the amplified TCR beta CDR3 regions. The TCR CDR3 was amplified in a first-round RT-PCR using the HTBI primer set. From the multiplex PCR reads, TCRdb called clonotypes with MiXCR, one entry per CDR3 protein. In the table there are 270,000 or so distinct CDR3 sequences, about 16% of which are singletons. Points from the study as a whole: Ophthalmopathy, as predicted by the model, came a median approximately 5.9 months after the prediction. Blood held most thyroid clonotypes expanded above 0.001 frequency.

The receptor's source is a woman between 45 and 65 years old with Graves' hyperthyroidism that later progressed to Graves' ophthalmopathy. Sequencing was done on a sample of blood. The chain uses TRBV6-5 and TRBJ1-6, with D uncertain. CDR3 sequence: CASSYRLNSPLHF. CDR3 DNA sequence: TGTGCCAGCAGTTACCGACTTAACTCACCCCTCCACTTT.